These T cell receptor beta chains were read from a single sample in a study of CD8+ T cells in alopecia areata. Sequencing used immunoSEQ multiplex PCR; TCRdb keeps in-frame clones, though not all of them. Of fewer than 150,000 clones detected, around three fifths appear once; the ten largest clones hold 3% to 4%. This specimen consisted of CD4+ T cells sorted from blood, obtained at week 24, from a patient treated with tofacitinib. The receptors shown here come from a human donor with alopecia areata. The CDR3 runs from the conserved cysteine through the conserved F or W. Size tells how often a clone was seen (once, few, many) or the class of an expanded clone, and some rows leave it out.

j_gene | abundance | v_gene | CDR3aa
TRBJ1-1 | . | TRBV2 | CASSGLNTEAFF
TRBJ2-7 | . | TRBV7-9 | CASREAGEQYF
TRBJ2-5 | medium-sized | TRBV5-6 | CASSLQGEETQYF
TRBJ2-5 | . | TRBV30 | CAWGRNRGVQETQYF
TRBJ2-1 | . | TRBV5-6 | CASSWGGAAEFF
TRBJ2-6 | . | TRBV7-2 | CASILALSGANVLTF
TRBJ2-1 | few | TRBV15 | CATSRDSPASNEQFF
TRBJ2-5 | . | TRBV5-6 | CASSFDPGETQYF
TRBJ1-1 | . | TRBV2 | CASSELGRATEAFF
TRBJ1-1 | . | TRBV6-6 | CASSYSGQGTTEAFF
TRBJ2-3 | . | TRBV5-4 | CASSLIGGDPQYF
TRBJ1-2 | . | TRBV7-2 | CASSYGRRGYGYTF
TRBJ2-3 | . | TRBV7-2 | CASSADPGLSADTQYF
TRBJ2-5 | . | TRBV5-6 | CASNTPGGEETQYF
TRBJ2-7 | few | TRBV25-1 | CASRPATGTGSYEQYF
TRBJ1-1 | . | TRBV15 | CATSRGQGRNTEAFF
TRBJ1-6 | few | TRBV29-1 | CSVGAAPNSPLHF
TRBJ1-5 | . | TRBV4-2 | CASSQGDGNQPQHF
TRBJ1-5 | few | TRBV6-6 | CASSRQYSNQPQHF
TRBJ1-2 | . | TRBV27 | CASSLYAAAGFDGYTF
TRBJ2-7 | . | TRBV29-1 | CSVGSGGSYEQYF
TRBJ2-2 | . | TRBV29-1 | CSLQGYTGELFF
TRBJ1-4 | . | TRBV6-5 | CASSYSNGAARAKLFF
TRBJ2-7 | . | TRBV6-5 | CASSWDRKAYEQYF
TRBJ2-1 | . | TRBV19 | CASSYLGTGAINEQFF
TRBJ2-5 | once | TRBV5-1 | CASSLVGQGEETQYF
TRBJ1-1 | . | TRBV6-5 | CASSYRGGGAFF
TRBJ2-5 | . | TRBV5-6 | CASSLRTARETQYF
TRBJ1-6 | . | TRBV5-6 | CASSLGGGNSPLHF
TRBJ2-2 | . | TRBV29-1 | CSVAWGASGELFF
TRBJ1-1 | few | TRBV29-1 | CSCRALLNTEAFF
TRBJ1-5 | . | TRBV4-2 | CASSQEDGGLGNQPQHF
TRBJ2-1 | few | TRBV5-1 | CASRYAFDNEQFF
TRBJ1-1 | . | TRBV2 | CASSKGYREAFF
TRBJ1-1 | . | TRBV10-3 | CAISPGQGAHTEAFF
TRBJ1-2 | few | TRBV23-1 | CASSPRTGCQNYGYTF
TRBJ1-5 | few | TRBV15 | CATSRDPDQPQHF
TRBJ2-1 | . | TRBV5-4 | CASSLLGPNEQFF
TRBJ2-5 | few | TRBV7-2 | CASSPQTSGGETQYF
TRBJ2-3 | . | TRBV27 | CAPEWGSDTQYF
TRBJ2-1 | . | TRBV29-1 | CSVERDRGNEQFF
TRBJ1-3 | . | TRBV2 | CASSPSAISGNTIYF
TRBJ1-2 | few | TRBV29-1 | CSVSRASYGYTF
TRBJ1-6 | . | TRBV6-5 | CASSPPGGENSPLHF
TRBJ2-5 | few | TRBV29-1 | CSVGLGWFQETQYF
TRBJ2-3 | . | TRBV6-6 | CSTTVYASTDTQYF
TRBJ1-1 | once | TRBV18 | CASSPLQANTEAFF
TRBJ2-7 | . | TRBV15 | CATSRAGTSAYEQYF
TRBJ2-6 | . | TRBV30 | CAWTRGLTSGANVLTF
TRBJ1-2 | . | TRBV29-1 | CSVVAGNYGYTF